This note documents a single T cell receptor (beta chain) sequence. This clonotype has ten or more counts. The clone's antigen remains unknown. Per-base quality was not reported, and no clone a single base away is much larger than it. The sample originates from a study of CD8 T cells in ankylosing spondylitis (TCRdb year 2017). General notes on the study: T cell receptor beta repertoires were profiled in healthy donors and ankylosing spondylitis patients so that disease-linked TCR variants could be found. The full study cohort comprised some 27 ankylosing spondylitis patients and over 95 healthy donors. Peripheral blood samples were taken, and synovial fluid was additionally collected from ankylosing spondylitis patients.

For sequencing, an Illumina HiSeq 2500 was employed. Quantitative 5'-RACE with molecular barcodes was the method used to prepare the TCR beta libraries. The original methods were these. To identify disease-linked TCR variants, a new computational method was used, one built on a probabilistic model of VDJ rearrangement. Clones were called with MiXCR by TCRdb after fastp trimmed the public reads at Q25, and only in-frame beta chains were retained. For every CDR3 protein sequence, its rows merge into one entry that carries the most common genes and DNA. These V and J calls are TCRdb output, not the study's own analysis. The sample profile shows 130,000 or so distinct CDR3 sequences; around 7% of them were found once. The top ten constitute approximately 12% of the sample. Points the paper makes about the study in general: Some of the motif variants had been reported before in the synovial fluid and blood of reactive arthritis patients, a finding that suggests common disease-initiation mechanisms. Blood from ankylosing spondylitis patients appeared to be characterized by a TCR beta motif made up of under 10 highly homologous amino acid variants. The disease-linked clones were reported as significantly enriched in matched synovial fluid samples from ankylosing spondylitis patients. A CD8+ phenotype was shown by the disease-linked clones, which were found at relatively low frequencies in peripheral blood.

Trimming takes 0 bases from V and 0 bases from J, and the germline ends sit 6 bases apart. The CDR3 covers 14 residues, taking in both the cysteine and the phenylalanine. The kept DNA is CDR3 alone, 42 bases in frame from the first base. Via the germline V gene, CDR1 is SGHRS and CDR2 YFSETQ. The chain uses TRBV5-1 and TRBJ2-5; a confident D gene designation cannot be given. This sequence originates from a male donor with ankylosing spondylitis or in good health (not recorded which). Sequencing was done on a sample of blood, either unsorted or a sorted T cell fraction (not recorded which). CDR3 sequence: CASSLVSDQETQYF. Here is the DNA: TGCGCCAGCAGCTTGGTTTCCGACCAAGAGACCCAGTACTTC.